This T cell receptor beta chain originates from a study of siplizumab effects on memory and regulatory T cells. Sample share makes this clone medium-sized. The assay covered 95,000 to 100,000 TCR templates per sample. Profiled with immunoSEQ multiplex PCR; TCRdb holds only in-frame clones, not every one. The table shows thousands of clones, with around 72% occurring only once. Specimen: effector memory CD8+ T cells sorted from blood. Subset noted: unstimulated CD8+ effector memory T cells. The source of this sequence is a human donor in good health.

The CDR3 is CASSGGTGGNFGYTF. The CDR3 DNA follows: TGTGCCAGCAGCGGTGGGACAGGGGGCAATTTTGGCTACACCTTC. J is TRBJ1-2 and V is TRBV9, with 12 nucleotides matching TRBD1. The CDR3 is 15 amino acids. CDR1 SGDLS and CDR2 YYNGEE come from the germline V gene. The V and J ends lost 3 bases and 7 bases, in that order; junction bases with no gene match: 7. The whole variable domain, filled in from reference TRBV9 and TRBJ1-2, reads DSGVTQTPKHLITATGQRVTLRCSPRSGDLSVYWYQQSLDQGLQFLIQYYNGEERAKGNILERFSAQQFPDLHSELNLSSLELGDSALYFCASSGGTGGNFGYTFGSGTRLTVV.